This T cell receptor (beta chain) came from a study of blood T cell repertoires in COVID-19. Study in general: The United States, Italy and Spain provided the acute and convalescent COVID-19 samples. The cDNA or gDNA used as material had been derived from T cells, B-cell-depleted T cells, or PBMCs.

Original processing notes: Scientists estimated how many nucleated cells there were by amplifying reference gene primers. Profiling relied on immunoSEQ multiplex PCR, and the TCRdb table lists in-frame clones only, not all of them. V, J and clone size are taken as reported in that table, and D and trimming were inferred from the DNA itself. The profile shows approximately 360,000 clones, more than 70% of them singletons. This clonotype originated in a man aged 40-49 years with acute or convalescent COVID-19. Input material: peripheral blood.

The CDR3 spells CASSPTAGQGQETQYF. The CDR3 bases are TGTGCCAGCAGCCCCACAGCGGGACAGGGACAAGAGACCCAGTACTTC. This chain joins TRBV5-4 and TRBJ2-5; 9 positions match TRBD1. Germline CDR1 SGHNT, CDR2 YYREEE (reference sequence). The J segment lost 2 bases and the V segment lost 4 bases, leaving 9 bases of the junction unmatched. This CDR3 comprises 16 residues.